This is a list of T cell receptor beta chains from one sample in a study of shared clonotypes between healthy human individuals. Profiled with immunoSEQ multiplex PCR; TCRdb holds only in-frame clones, not every one. This table has some 2,500,000 clones, approximately 94% appearing once. Input material: naive CD4+ T cells from PBMCs. These receptors were taken from a man between 18 and 35 years old in good health. Some clones in this sample may be carry-over from other donors' samples. Each CDR3 is given with its conserved first and last residue. The D gene is left open where the match is weak. Rows may omit the clone size; those that give it use once, few, many or a size class.

TRBJ2-1 | . | TRBV7-2 | TRBD2 | TGTGCCAGCAGCACGACTAGCGGGACCTACAATGAGCAGTTCTTC | CASSTTSGTYNEQFF
TRBJ2-1 | . | TRBV6-4 | TRBD2 | TGTGCCAGCAGTTCCGGACTAGCAGTAAGGGATGAGCAGTTCTTC | CASSSGLAVRDEQFF
TRBJ2-1 | . | TRBV11-2 | TRBD2 | TGTGCCAGCAGCTTGGACAGCGGGAGTACGGTGGGTGAGCAGTTCTTC | CASSLDSGSTVGEQFF
TRBJ2-5 | . | TRBV15 | . | TGTGCCACCAGCAGAGATCTTCAGGAGACCCAGTACTTC | CATSRDLQETQYF
TRBJ2-5 | once | TRBV9 | . | TGTGCCAGCAGCTTTGGGACACAAGACCAAGAGACCCAGTACTTC | CASSFGTQDQETQYF
TRBJ2-2 | . | TRBV23-1 | TRBD1 | TGCGCCAGCAGCCTCCGGGACAGGGAGTGGGTCTCGAACACCGGGGAGCTGTTTTTT | CASSLRDREWVSNTGELFF
TRBJ2-7 | . | TRBV5-1 | TRBD1 | TGCGCCAGCAGCTGGGACAGGGCTTGGCAGTACTTC | CASSWDRAWQYF
TRBJ1-2 | few | TRBV7-9 | . | TGTGCCAGCAGCTTAGGGGGCGGCAACTATGGCTACACCTTC | CASSLGGGNYGYTF
TRBJ1-2 | . | TRBV6-1 | . | TGTGCCAGCAGTGAAGCGGGGGGGAACTATGGCTACACCTTC | CASSEAGGNYGYTF
TRBJ2-2 | . | TRBV6-5 | . | TGTGCCAGCAGTAGCCGCCGGACCGGGGAGCTGTTTTTT | CASSSRRTGELFF
TRBJ2-7 | once | TRBV5-1 | . | TGCGCCAGCAGCTCGCCCCCGGAGGTCTGGGAGCAGTACTTC | CASSSPPEVWEQYF
TRBJ1-1 | . | TRBV28 | TRBD1 | TGTGCCAGCAGCCTGGGCACCTTTGAGGGGGCGCTCTTAGAAGCTTTCTTT | CASSLGTFEGALLEAFF
TRBJ2-3 | . | TRBV5-1 | . | TGCGCCAGCAGCTTGGGCGGCAGCCGGGAGGATACGCAGTATTTT | CASSLGGSREDTQYF
TRBJ1-3 | . | TRBV7-9 | TRBD1 | TGTGCCAGCAGCTCGGACAGGGGGCCTGGAAACACCATATATTTT | CASSSDRGPGNTIYF
TRBJ1-1 | . | TRBV15 | . | TGTGCCACCAGCAGAGTCGGAGGGACTGAAGCTTTCTTT | CATSRVGGTEAFF
TRBJ1-1 | . | TRBV4-1 | . | TGCGCCAGCAGCCACCCTGACAGGAGGAACACTGAAGCTTTCTTT | CASSHPDRRNTEAFF
TRBJ2-1 | once | TRBV7-9 | TRBD2 | TGTGCCAGCAGCCAATGGGCTAGCGGGAGTGGCAGGGGTGAGCAGTTCTTC | CASSQWASGSGRGEQFF
TRBJ1-5 | . | TRBV19 | . | TGTGCCAGTAGTATATTTCCCGAGAGCAATCAGCCCCAGCATTTT | CASSIFPESNQPQHF
TRBJ1-2 | . | TRBV28 | TRBD1 | TGTGCCAGCAGTTTTGGGGCAGAGGGGGCCTATGGCTACACCTTC | CASSFGAEGAYGYTF
TRBJ1-2 | . | TRBV4-1 | . | TGCGCCAGCAGCCAAGGCCCGCAAGGGGCGACTGGGGGCTACACCTTC | CASSQGPQGATGGYTF
TRBJ2-7 | . | TRBV28 | . | TGTGCCAGCAGTGGGGCAGGGAAATCCTCCTACGAGCAGTACTTC | CASSGAGKSSYEQYF
TRBJ2-7 | . | TRBV11-3 | TRBD1 | TGTGCCAGCAGCCACGGACAGGGGGCCTACGAGCAGTACTTC | CASSHGQGAYEQYF
TRBJ1-1 | . | TRBV6-5 | . | TGTGCCAGCAGCTCCCCGGGGGGGCAGAACACTGAAGCTTTCTTT | CASSSPGGQNTEAFF
TRBJ2-7 | . | TRBV4-3 | . | TGCGCCAGCAGCCAAGAAGGTTATGGACGGACGGGCGTATACGAGCAGTACTTC | CASSQEGYGRTGVYEQYF
TRBJ2-1 | . | TRBV9 | . | TGTGCCAGCAGCCCCCGGGGCCACGCCTACAATGAGCAGTTCTTC | CASSPRGHAYNEQFF
TRBJ2-7 | . | TRBV5-1 | . | TGCGCCAGCAGCTTGGCGCAGGGCGGCTACGAGCAGTACTTC | CASSLAQGGYEQYF
TRBJ1-2 | once | TRBV27 | . | TGTGCCAGCAGTTTTCTGGGGGGCAGCTACACCTTC | CASSFLGGSYTF
TRBJ2-7 | . | TRBV5-8 | TRBD1 | TGTGCCAGCAGCTTGGACGAGGCCGACAGGGCGGACGAGCAGTACTTC | CASSLDEADRADEQYF
TRBJ1-1 | . | TRBV7-9 | . | TGTGCCAGCAGCTTGGGCCGAAACACTGAAGCTTTCTTT | CASSLGRNTEAFF
TRBJ2-3 | . | TRBV15 | . | TGTGCCACCAGCAGAGATCGATGGGCGCAGTATTTT | CATSRDRWAQYF
TRBJ2-1 | once | TRBV7-2 | . | TGTGCCAGCAGCTCCCTAGGGGGGGGACTCAGCTCCTACAATGAGCAGTTCTTC | CASSSLGGGLSSYNEQFF
TRBJ1-5 | once | TRBV6-1 | . | TGTGCCAGCTCCCGCTCGGGGAATCAGCCCCAGCATTTT | CASSRSGNQPQHF
TRBJ1-1 | . | TRBV4-1 | . | TGCGCCAGCAGCCAAAACCAGGTGGTCCCCACTGAAGCTTTCTTT | CASSQNQVVPTEAFF
TRBJ1-1 | . | TRBV5-4 | TRBD1 | TGTGCCAGCAGCTTGCCTCAGGGGGCGCACACTGAAGCTTTCTTT | CASSLPQGAHTEAFF
TRBJ1-6 | . | TRBV18 | . | TGTGCCAGCTCACCAGGGGGACTCCATTCACCCCTCCACTTT | CASSPGGLHSPLHF
TRBJ2-1 | . | TRBV2 | . | TGTGCCAGCGGGCTTGGAGGCCCAACATACAATGAGCAGTTCTTC | CASGLGGPTYNEQFF
TRBJ2-1 | . | TRBV11-3 | TRBD2 | TGTGCCAGCAGCTTTTCCGGGACTAGCGGGTGGTCCGGTGAGCAGTTCTTC | CASSFSGTSGWSGEQFF
TRBJ1-3 | . | TRBV18 | . | TGTGCCAGCTCACCGAACGGATTACCCTCACATTTT | CASSPNGLPSHF
TRBJ2-7 | . | TRBV4-3 | . | TGCGCCAGCAGCCAAGGTGGGACGGATAGCAGACAGCAGTACTTC | CASSQGGTDSRQQYF
TRBJ2-5 | once | TRBV7-9 | . | TGTGCCAGCAGCCACGCCTCAAGGGAGACCCAGTACTTC | CASSHASRETQYF
TRBJ1-2 | . | TRBV28 | . | TGTGCCAGCAGTTTAGGTTCCCGCTATGGCTACACCTTC | CASSLGSRYGYTF
TRBJ2-2 | . | TRBV5-1 | . | TGCGCCAGCAGCTTGGGCCCTTTGGAAGGGAACACCGGGGAGCTGTTTTTT | CASSLGPLEGNTGELFF
TRBJ2-1 | . | TRBV6-1 | TRBD1 | TGTGCCAGCAGTGAAGCGTCGGCAGGGGGCTTCGATGAGCAGTTCTTC | CASSEASAGGFDEQFF
TRBJ2-2 | once | TRBV28 | . | TGTGCCAGCAGCCCCCATACCTCATTAAACACCGGGGAGCTGTTTTTT | CASSPHTSLNTGELFF
TRBJ1-3 | . | TRBV11-2 | . | TGTGCCAGCAGCTTCAGTGGGACCGACGGAAACACCATATATTTT | CASSFSGTDGNTIYF